The present T cell receptor beta chain was sequenced within a study of blood T cell repertoires in COVID-19. Study context: Sample material is recorded as cDNA or gDNA derived from T cells, B-cell-depleted T cells, or PBMCs.

This clone was counted once. Repertoires were generated with immunoSEQ multiplex PCR, while TCRdb's copy carries only in-frame clones and drops some. The data hold about 50,000 clones, with about four fifths observed a single time. This CDR3 has 14 residues. Germline V lookup: CDR1 LNHDA, CDR2 SQIVND (reference sequence). Trimming removed 6 bases from V and 9 bases from J; junction bases left unmatched: 11. The source material was peripheral blood. The source of this sequence is a man aged 70 or older with active COVID-19. This rearrangement joins TRBV19 to TRBJ1-5, with TRBD1 matching over 7 bases. The CDR3 sequence is CASSDREPMWPQHF. The CDR3 coding sequence is TGTGCCAGTAGCGACAGGGAGCCGATGTGGCCCCAGCATTTT.